These 22 T cell receptor beta chains were all obtained from the same sample, sequenced in a study of T cells in Graves' hyperthyroidism and ophthalmopathy (dated by TCRdb to the late 2010s). Preparation of the library involved multiplex PCR. Sequencing instrument: Illumina HiSeq 2000. TCR beta CDR3 regions were amplified from RNA transcripts. A first-round RT-PCR of the TCR CDR3 used the HTBI primer set with the Qiagen OneStep RT-PCR kit. Using fastp at Q25 and MiXCR, TCRdb reprocessed the public reads and kept productive beta chains. Every entry covers one CDR3 protein and lists the most common genes and DNA from its rows. In this sample the table shows 450,000 to 650,000 distinct CDR3 sequences, approximately 17% of which occur a single time. Approximately 18% of the sample comes from the top ten. The sample comprised blood. All receptors come from a woman younger than 30 with Graves' ophthalmopathy.

This clonotype was picked up many times. This rearrangement joins TRBV5-1 to TRBJ2-7; perhaps TRBD2 as D (5 bases). V was trimmed by 4 bases and J by 0 bases, leaving 17 bases between them. In germline, CDR1 is SGHRS, CDR2 YFSETQ. The length of the CDR3 is 16 residues. CDR3 sequence reads: CASSPASAVRSYEQYF. The CDR3 DNA sequence: TGCGCCAGCAGCCCTGCCTCAGCGGTGCGCTCCTACGAGCAGTACTTC.

On this clonotype itself: A read error may be the cause here, since a much bigger clone is one base away. V gene TRBV28 combines with J gene TRBJ1-1; D might be TRBD1 (6 bases). CDR1 is MDHEN and CDR2 is SYDVKM in the germline V gene. This CDR3 comprises 16 residues. The CDR3 spells CAGRTGGGTLNTEAFF. The CDR3 nucleotides are TGTGCCGGCAGAACGGGAGGGGGGACCCTGAACACTGAAGCTTTCTTT. The full variable domain, with the rest looked up from reference TRBV28 and TRBJ1-1, is DVKVTQSSRYLVKRTGEKVFLECVQDMDHENMFWYRQDPGLGLRLIYFSYDVKMKEKGDIPEGYSVSREKKERFSLILESASTNQTSMYLCAGRTGGGTLNTEAFFGQGTRLTVV.

The chain is built from TRBV20-1 and TRBJ1-2, with 8 positions matching TRBD1. The CDR3 has 15 residues. Per the germline V gene, CDR1 is DFQATT and CDR2 is SNEGSKA (reference sequence). The V and J ends lost 1 base and 5 bases, in that order; junction bases with no gene match: 9. The CDR3 sequence is CSARAGGRGRYGYTF. The CDR3 region has the DNA TGCAGTGCTAGAGCAGGGGGCAGGGGGCGATATGGCTACACCTTC.

The sample holds many counts of this clonotype. The V and J genes are TRBV20-1 and TRBJ1-5, with D possibly being TRBD1 (6 bases). The CDR3 loop spans 14 amino acids. Germline CDR1 is DFQATT and CDR2 is SNEGSKA (reference sequence). Between the trimmed V and J ends, which lost 3 bases and 1 base, there was a span of 10 bases. The chain's CDR3 is CSASTGSSNQPQHF. DNA of the CDR3: TGCAGTGCTAGTACAGGGTCAAGCAATCAGCCCCAGCATTTT.

This clonotype was detected many times. The rearrangement uses TRBV7-4 and TRBJ1-5, with D hard to call. CDR1 is SGHVT and CDR2 is SQSDAQ in the germline V gene. CDR3 length: 16 residues. Trimming stripped 4 bases from V and 3 bases from J, with 16 bases between. CDR3 sequence: CASSCIVDRDNQPQHF. DNA of the CDR3: TGTGCCAGCAGCTGTATTGTAGATAGGGACAATCAGCCCCAGCATTTT.

In its sample, this clonotype was seen a few times. A much larger clone differs from this one at a single base, so this may be a read error. In this CDR3 the conserved last residue, phenylalanine or tryptophan, is missing, so a read error is likely. The chain uses TRBV7-2 and TRBJ1-1; 10 nucleotides agree with TRBD1. This CDR3 is 18 amino acids long. The junction had 14 bases not matched to a gene; V was cut back by 3 bases and J by 4 bases. Germline loops: CDR1 SGHTA, CDR2 FQGNSA. The CDR3 nucleotides are TGTGCCAGCAGCTTCCCCCCCACGACAGGGGGCGCGGGCACTGAAGCTTTCCTT. Encoded protein: CASSFPPTTGGAGTEAFL.

This chain uses TRBV20-1 with TRBJ2-7; 8 bases agree with TRBD2. CDR3 length equals 14 residues. With 5 bases clipped from V and 3 bases from J, the junction kept 9 bases outside the gene matches. The germline gives CDR1 DFQATT, CDR2 SNEGSKA (reference sequence). DNA for the CDR3: TGCAGTGCTTTAGTCCCAGCGGGAGTCTACGAGCAGTACTTC. Its protein is CSALVPAGVYEQYF.

This chain uses TRBV7-2 with TRBJ2-7; D is undetermined. V was trimmed by 1 base and J by 4 bases, leaving 8 bases between them. Germline CDR1 reads SGHTA; CDR2 reads FQGNSA. The CDR3 totals 13 residues. The CDR3 bases are TGTGCCAGCAGCTTAGAGGTCGAATACGAGCAGTACTTC. Its protein product is CASSLEVEYEQYF.

This clonotype was counted many times. The gene calls are TRBV5-1 and TRBJ1-1; tentative D call: TRBD1 (5 bases). Germline lookup yields CDR1 SGHRS and CDR2 YFSETQ. CDR3 size: 14 residues. Trimming pared 2 bases from V and 5 bases from J, leaving 13 bases between. The CDR3 reads CASSFGQGETEAFF. CDR3 in DNA: TGCGCCAGCAGCTTCGGCCAGGGTGAGACTGAAGCTTTCTTT.

This clonotype was counted at least ten times. The CDR3 DNA reads TGTGCCAGCAGTCCCGGGGACTTCGAAAATAATTCACCCCTCCACTTT. It encodes CASSPGDFENNSPLHF. The chain couples TRBV11-2 to TRBJ1-6; D perhaps matches TRBD1 (5 bases). Germline CDR1 SGHAT, CDR2 FQNNGV. The CDR3 is 16 amino acids. V was clipped by 6 bases and J by 5 bases, with 17 bases between them.

This clonotype was seen at least ten times. V and J are TRBV4-1 and TRBJ1-4; D possibly corresponds to TRBD1 (5 bases). Germline CDR1 MGHRA, CDR2 YSYEKL. The CDR3 totals 15 residues. V gave up 0 bases and J gave up 7 bases, with 12 bases separating them. CDR3 sequence (DNA): TGCGCCAGCAGCCAAGATGGGGGGGGAAGTGAAAAACTGTTTTTT. This encodes CASSQDGGGSEKLFF.

This clonotype occurred a few times. The chain employs TRBV5-1 and TRBJ2-1, with D maybe TRBD1 (6 bases). Per the germline V gene, CDR1 is SGHRS and CDR2 is YFSETQ. Trimming shortened V by 0 bases and J by 5 bases, and 15 bases separated the two germline ends. The CDR3 has 16 amino acids. The chain's CDR3 is CASSLEISDSHNEQFF. The CDR3 nucleotides read TGCGCCAGCAGCTTGGAGATTTCGGACAGCCACAATGAGCAGTTCTTC.

V usage is TRBV4-3 and J usage is TRBJ1-3, with D perhaps matching TRBD1 (6 bases). CDR3 size: 15 residues. The V end lost 5 bases, the J end lost 6 bases, and 17 bases lay between the germline ends. Germline values: CDR1 LGHNA, CDR2 YSLEER. The CDR3 protein is CASSAIGGDENTIYF. CDR3 in DNA: TGCGCCAGCAGCGCCATAGGGGGGGACGAAAACACCATATATTTT.

The chain combines TRBV20-1 with TRBJ1-6; a weak D match, TRBD1 (5 bases). V lost 5 bases and J lost 7, with 12 bases in between. The CDR3 is 13 residues long. The germline gives CDR1 DFQATT, CDR2 SNEGSKA (reference sequence). For the CDR3, the DNA is TGCAGTGCTGGGGGACGGAGAAATTCACCCCTCCACTTT. Residues: CSAGGRRNSPLHF.

This clonotype was recorded many times. V usage is TRBV7-3 and J usage is TRBJ1-1, with D perhaps matching TRBD1 (5 bases). The CDR3 length is 13 residues. Germline CDR1 is SGHTA and CDR2 is FQGTGA. Trimming took off 4 bases at V and 1 base at J, with 7 bases between the two ends. The CDR3 DNA reads TGTGCCAGCAGCTGGACACCGAACACTGAAGCTTTCTTT. Protein product: CASSWTPNTEAFF.

This clonotype was detected many times. The chain links TRBV28 to TRBJ1-4; D gene uncertain. V dropped 6 bases and J dropped 8 bases, with 13 bases sitting between them. The CDR3 is 13 residues long. Germline V gene sequence: CDR1 MDHEN, CDR2 SYDVKM. The CDR3 reads CASRPDLREKLFF. In DNA form, the CDR3 reads TGTGCCAGCAGACCGGACTTGAGGGAAAAACTGTTTTTT.

This clonotype showed up just a few times. The chain has TRBV7-9 and TRBJ1-1, with D uncertain. CDR1 and CDR2 from the germline V gene are SEHNR and FQNEAQ (reference sequence). V was shortened by 5 bases and J by 5 bases, with 18 bases between the two germline ends. This CDR3 comprises 15 residues. The CDR3 spells CASSTTGRLRTEAFF. The CDR3 DNA reads TGTGCCAGCAGCACCACCGGGCGGCTTAGGACTGAAGCTTTCTTT.

This clonotype was counted ten times or more. The chain uses TRBV7-8 and TRBJ2-3, with 9 bases fitting TRBD2. The CDR3 extends over 19 amino acids. The germline gives CDR1 SGHVS, CDR2 FQNEAQ. V shed 5 bases and J 1 base; nucleotides not matched to a gene: 16. The CDR3 loop is CASSQSSIAAGGRTDTQYF. The CDR3 bases are TGTGCCAGCAGCCAAAGTTCGATTGCAGCGGGAGGCCGCACAGATACGCAGTATTTT.

A remark on this clonotype: The junction and the germline gene differ at one end; a read error may be behind it. The rearrangement uses TRBV6-1 and TRBJ2-2, with 9 positions matching TRBD2. The CDR3 consists of 14 residues. The germline V gene encodes CDR1 MNHNS and CDR2 SASEGT. The CDR3 protein is CACSASGRTGELFF. The CDR3 nucleotides are TGTGCCTGCAGTGCAAGCGGGAGGACCGGGGAGCTGTTTTTT.

The chain combines TRBV6-1 with TRBJ2-1; D possibly uses TRBD1 or TRBD2 (5 bases each). The CDR3 sequence is 16 residues long. V lost 3 bases, J lost 8 bases, and 20 bases lay in between. CDR1 and CDR2 from the germline V gene are MNHNS and SASEGT. CDR3 bases: TGTGCCAGCAGTGACGGACTGGTTTGGGGGTGGGATGAGCAGTTCTTC. Residues: CASSDGLVWGWDEQFF.

This clonotype occurred a few times. The V gene is TRBV6-5, the J gene TRBJ2-1; tentatively, D is TRBD2 (6 bases). The V end lost 0 bases, the J end lost 1 base, and 10 bases lay between the germline ends. Germline CDR1 is MNHEY and CDR2 is SVGAGI. The CDR3 extends over 16 amino acids. CDR3: CASSYSDGRSYNEQFF. CDR3 nucleotides: TGTGCCAGCAGTTACTCGGACGGGAGATCCTACAATGAGCAGTTCTTC.

The J gene is TRBJ1-2, the V gene TRBV7-9; no firm D call. This CDR3 region has 12 residues. The germline CDR1 and CDR2 sequences are SEHNR and FQNEAQ (reference sequence). Trimming pared 4 bases from V and 6 bases from J, leaving 9 bases between. CDR3 DNA sequence: TGTGCCAGCAGCTCAGACACGGATGGCTACACCTTC. Protein: CASSSDTDGYTF.